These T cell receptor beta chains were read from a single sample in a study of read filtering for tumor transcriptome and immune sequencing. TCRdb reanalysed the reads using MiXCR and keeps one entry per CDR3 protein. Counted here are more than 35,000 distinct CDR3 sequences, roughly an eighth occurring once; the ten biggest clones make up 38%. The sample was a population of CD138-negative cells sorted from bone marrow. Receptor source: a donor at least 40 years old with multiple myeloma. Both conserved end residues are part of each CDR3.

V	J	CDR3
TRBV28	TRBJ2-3	CASSLLGTINTDTQYF
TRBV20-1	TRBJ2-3	CSARMAGVRSDTQYF
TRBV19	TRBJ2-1	CASSFRPGASYNEQFF
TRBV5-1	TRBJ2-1	CASSFEREYNGQFF
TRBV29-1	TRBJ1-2	CSVPWGIYGYTF
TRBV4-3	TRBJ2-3	CASSQVSRDPSTDTQYF
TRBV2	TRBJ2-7	CASSERVSEQYF
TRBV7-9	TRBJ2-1	CASNSGYNEQFF
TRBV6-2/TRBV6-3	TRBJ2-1	CASSSTGLAGYNEQFF
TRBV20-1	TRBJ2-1	CSARVDGNAKNEQFF
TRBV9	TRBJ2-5	CASSVGFEETQYF
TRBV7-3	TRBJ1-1	CASSLWGNTEAFF
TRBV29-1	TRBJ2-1	CSAGLAGIPYSEQFF
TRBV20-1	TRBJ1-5	CSARSSLGWFNQPQQF
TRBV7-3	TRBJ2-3	CASSLSPSLRNTDTQYF
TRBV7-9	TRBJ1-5	CASSLPNQPQHF
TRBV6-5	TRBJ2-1	CASSYSPSGISGSYNEQFF
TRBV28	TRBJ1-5	CASKGNQPQHF
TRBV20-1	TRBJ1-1	CSARRRYRGSNTEAFF
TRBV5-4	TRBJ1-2	CASSLSQGYGYTF
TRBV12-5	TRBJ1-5	CASGLVHLRTYRNQPQHF
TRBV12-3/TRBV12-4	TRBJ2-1	CASSTAWGGVRYNEQFF
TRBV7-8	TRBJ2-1	CASSSEVPASYKEQFF
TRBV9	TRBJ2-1	CASSTSGSTEQFF
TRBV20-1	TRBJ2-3	CSARFGISTDTQYF
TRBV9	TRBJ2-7	CASSVNAGQEQYF
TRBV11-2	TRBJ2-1	CASSSGPPDYEQFF
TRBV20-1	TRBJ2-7	CSAMAGRSRRYEQYF
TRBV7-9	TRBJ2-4	CASSGGLAGLSKNIQYF
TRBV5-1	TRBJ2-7	CASSSGLYEQYF
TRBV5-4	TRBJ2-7	CASSLGTQNREYF
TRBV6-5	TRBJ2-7	CASSGDSGSYEQYF
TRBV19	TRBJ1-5	CASSETGQFQPQHF
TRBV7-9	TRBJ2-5	CASSSDRILVETQYF
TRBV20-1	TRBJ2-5	CSARALAGANEETQYF
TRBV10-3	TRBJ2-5	CAISETDQETQYF
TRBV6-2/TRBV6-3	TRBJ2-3	CASSSTTSGGSGTQYF
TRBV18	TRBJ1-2	CASSEDRASNYGYTF
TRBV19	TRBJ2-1	CASSPGTPSYNEQFF
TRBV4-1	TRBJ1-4	CASSQDSGEKLFF
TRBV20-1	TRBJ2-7	CSASSTGGPTGSYEQYF
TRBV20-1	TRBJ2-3	CGARVPAGSTDTQYF
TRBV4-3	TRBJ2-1	CASSQDYGGSYNEQFF